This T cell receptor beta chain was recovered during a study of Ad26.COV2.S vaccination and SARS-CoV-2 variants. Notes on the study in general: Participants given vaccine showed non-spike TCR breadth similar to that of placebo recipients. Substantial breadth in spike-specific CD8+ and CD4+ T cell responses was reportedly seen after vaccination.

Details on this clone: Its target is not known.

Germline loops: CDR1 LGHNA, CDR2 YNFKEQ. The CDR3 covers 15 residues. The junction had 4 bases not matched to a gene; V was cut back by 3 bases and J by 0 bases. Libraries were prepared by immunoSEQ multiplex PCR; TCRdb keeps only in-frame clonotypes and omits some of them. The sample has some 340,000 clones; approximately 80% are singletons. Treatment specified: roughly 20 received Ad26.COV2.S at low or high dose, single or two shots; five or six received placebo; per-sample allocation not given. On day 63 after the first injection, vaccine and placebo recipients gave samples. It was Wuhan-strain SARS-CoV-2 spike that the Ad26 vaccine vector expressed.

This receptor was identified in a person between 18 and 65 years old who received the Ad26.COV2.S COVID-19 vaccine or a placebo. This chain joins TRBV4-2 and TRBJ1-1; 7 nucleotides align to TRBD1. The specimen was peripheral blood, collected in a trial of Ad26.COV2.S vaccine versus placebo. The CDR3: CASSQGQLMNTEAFF. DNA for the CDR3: TGTGCCAGCAGCCAGGGACAGCTAATGAACACTGAAGCTTTCTTT.